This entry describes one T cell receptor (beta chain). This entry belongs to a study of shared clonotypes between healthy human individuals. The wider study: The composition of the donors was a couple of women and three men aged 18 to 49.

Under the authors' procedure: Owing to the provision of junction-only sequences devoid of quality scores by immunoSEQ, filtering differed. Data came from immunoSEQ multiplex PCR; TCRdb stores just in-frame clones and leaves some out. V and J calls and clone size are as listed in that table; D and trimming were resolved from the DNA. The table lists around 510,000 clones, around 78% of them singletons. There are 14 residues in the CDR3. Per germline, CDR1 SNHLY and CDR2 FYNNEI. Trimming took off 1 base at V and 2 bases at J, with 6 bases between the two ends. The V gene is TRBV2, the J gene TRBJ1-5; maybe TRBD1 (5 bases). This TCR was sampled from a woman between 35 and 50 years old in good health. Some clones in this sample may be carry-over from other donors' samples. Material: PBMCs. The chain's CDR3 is CASSEVTGNQPQHF. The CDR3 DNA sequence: TGTGCCAGCAGTGAAGTGACAGGCAATCAGCCCCAGCATTTT.